Sequencing of this TCR beta chain was carried out in a study of post-analysis software for immune sequencing data. General study findings and limits: Patients showed TRBV5-6, TRBV5-1 and TRBV20-1 among 4 or 5 TRBV segments more frequent than in controls. By F measure, strong co-clustering occurred among samples prepared in the same batch. Normalized Chao1 diversity was significantly lower in multiple sclerosis patients than in controls.

Unique molecular identifiers had been added to the TCR beta cDNA libraries. A population of roughly 0.9 to 11 million T cells gave rise to roughly 500,000 cDNA molecules. MiXCR was run by TCRdb on the PCR reads, yielding one entry per CDR3 protein. The table shows roughly 800,000 distinct CDR3 sequences, with under 60% occurring only once. CDR3 size: 14 residues. Germline CDR1 is MNHEY and CDR2 is SVGAGI. Trimming cost V 5 bases and J 0 bases, with 9 bases left between them. In regard to this clonotype: Its antigen is as yet unknown.

Sequencing was done on a sample of blood. The receptor comes from a girl aged 5-17 years with multiple sclerosis. This chain connects TRBV6-5 to TRBJ2-3, with TRBD1 as a possible D gene (5 bases). CDR3 residues: CASSTQVSTDTQYF. CDR3 DNA sequence: TGTGCCAGCAGTACACAGGTTAGCACAGATACGCAGTATTTT.